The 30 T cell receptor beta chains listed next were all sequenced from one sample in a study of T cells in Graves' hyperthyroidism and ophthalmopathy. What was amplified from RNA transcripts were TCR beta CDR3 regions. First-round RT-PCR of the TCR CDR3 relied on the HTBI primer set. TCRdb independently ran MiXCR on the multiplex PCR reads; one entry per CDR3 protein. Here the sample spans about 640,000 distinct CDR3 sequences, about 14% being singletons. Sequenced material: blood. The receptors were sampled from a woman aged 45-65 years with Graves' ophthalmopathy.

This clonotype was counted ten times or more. Written as DNA, the CDR3 is TGTGCCAGCAGTTTATGGCTCGGAGAGCATCAGCCCCAGCATTTT. It translates to CASSLWLGEHQPQHF. This chain uses TRBV28 with TRBJ1-5; D ambiguous. This CDR3 has 15 residues. Germline V CDR1 and CDR2: MDHEN, SYDVKM. Between the trimmed V and J ends, which lost 0 bases and 5 bases, there was a span of 11 bases.

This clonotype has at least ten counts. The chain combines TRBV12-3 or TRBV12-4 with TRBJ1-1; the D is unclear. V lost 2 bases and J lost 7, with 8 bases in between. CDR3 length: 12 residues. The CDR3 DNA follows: TGTGCCAGCAGTTTATTAAGGATTGAAGCTTTCTTT. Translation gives CASSLLRIEAFF.

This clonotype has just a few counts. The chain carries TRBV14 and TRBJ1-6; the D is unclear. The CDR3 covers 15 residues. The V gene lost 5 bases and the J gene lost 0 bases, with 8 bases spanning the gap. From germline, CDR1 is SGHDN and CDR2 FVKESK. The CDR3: CASSARSSYNSPLHF. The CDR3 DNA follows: TGTGCCAGCAGCGCGAGGAGCTCCTATAATTCACCCCTCCACTTT.

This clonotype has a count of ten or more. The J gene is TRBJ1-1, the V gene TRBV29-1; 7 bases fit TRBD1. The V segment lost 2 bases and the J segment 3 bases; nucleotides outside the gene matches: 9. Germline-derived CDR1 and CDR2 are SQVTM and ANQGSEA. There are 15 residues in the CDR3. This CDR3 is CSVENPTGADTEAFF. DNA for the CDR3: TGCAGCGTTGAAAACCCAACAGGGGCCGACACTGAAGCTTTCTTT.

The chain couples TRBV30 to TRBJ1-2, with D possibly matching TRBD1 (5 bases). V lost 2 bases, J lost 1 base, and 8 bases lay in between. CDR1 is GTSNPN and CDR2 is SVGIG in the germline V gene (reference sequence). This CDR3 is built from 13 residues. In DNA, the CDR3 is TGTGCCTGGAGTCCAGGGCGTAACTATGGCTACACCTTC. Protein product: CAWSPGRNYGYTF.

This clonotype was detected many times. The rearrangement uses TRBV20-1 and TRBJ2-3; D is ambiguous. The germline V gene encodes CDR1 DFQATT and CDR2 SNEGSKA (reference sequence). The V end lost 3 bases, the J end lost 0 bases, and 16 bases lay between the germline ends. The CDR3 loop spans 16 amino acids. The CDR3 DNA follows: TGCAGTGCTAGCCCCGTCTCCGGGCCCAGCACAGATACGCAGTATTTT. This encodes CSASPVSGPSTDTQYF.

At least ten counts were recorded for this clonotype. CDR3 DNA sequence: TGCAGTGCAAAGAGGGGTTGGGCAGGGCAGTCCTATGGCTACACCTTC. Its translation: CSAKRGWAGQSYGYTF. V usage is TRBV20-1 and J usage is TRBJ1-2, with D possibly matching TRBD1 (5 bases). V was clipped by 6 bases and J by 4 bases, with 24 bases between them. The CDR3 length is 16 residues. Per germline, CDR1 DFQATT and CDR2 SNEGSKA (reference sequence).

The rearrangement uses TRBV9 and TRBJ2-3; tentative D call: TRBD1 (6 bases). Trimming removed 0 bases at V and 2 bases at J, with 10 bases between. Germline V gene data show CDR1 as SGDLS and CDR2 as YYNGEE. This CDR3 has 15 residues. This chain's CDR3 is CASSVEGVNTDTQYF. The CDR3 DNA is TGTGCCAGCAGCGTAGAGGGGGTTAACACAGATACGCAGTATTTT.

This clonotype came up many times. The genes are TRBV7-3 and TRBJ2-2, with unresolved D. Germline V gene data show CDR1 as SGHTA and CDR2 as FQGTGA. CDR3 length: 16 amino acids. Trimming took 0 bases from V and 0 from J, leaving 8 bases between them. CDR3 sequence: CASSLTSGSNTGELFF. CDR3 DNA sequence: TGTGCCAGCAGCTTAACTTCCGGGTCGAACACCGGGGAGCTGTTTTTT. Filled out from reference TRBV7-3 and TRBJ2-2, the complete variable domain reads GAGVSQTPSNKVTEKGKYVELRCDPISGHTALYWYRQSLGQGPEFLIYFQGTGAADDSGLPNDRFFAVRPEGSVSTLKIQRTERGDSAVYLCASSLTSGSNTGELFFGEGSRLTVL.

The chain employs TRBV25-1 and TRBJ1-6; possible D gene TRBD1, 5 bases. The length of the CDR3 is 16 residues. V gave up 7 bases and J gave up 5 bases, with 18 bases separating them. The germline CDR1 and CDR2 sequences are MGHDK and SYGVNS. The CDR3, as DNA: TGTGCCAGCACTGGCTTGGGGCAGGGACATAATTCACCCCTCCACTTT. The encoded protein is CASTGLGQGHNSPLHF.

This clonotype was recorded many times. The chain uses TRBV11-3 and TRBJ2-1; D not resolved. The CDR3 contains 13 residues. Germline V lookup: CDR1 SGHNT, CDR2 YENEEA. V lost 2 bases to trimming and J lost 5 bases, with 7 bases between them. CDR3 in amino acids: CASSLFAHNEQFF. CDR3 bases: TGTGCCAGCAGCTTATTCGCCCACAATGAGCAGTTCTTC.

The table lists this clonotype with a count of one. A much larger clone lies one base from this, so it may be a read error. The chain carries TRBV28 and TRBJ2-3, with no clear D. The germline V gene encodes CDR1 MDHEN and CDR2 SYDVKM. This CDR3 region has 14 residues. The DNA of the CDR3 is TGTGCCAGCAGTAACCGGAATGTTGGAGATACGCGGTATTTT. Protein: CASSNRNVGDTRYF.

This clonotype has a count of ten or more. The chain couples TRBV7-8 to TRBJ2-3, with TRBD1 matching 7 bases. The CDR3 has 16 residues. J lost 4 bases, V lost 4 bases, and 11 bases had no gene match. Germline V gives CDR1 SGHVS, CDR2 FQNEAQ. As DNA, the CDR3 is TGTGCCAGCAGCTCACACCCAGCGAGGGGGCCAGATACGCAGTATTTT. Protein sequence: CASSSHPARGPDTQYF.

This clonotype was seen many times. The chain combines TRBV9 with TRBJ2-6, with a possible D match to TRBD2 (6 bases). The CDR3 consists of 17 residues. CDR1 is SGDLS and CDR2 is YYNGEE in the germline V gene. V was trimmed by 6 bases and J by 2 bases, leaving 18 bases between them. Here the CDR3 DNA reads TGTGCCAGCACTCCGGGACTCGCTGCGACTGGGGCCAACGTCCTGACTTTC. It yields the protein CASTPGLAATGANVLTF. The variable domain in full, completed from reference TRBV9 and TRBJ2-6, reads DSGVTQTPKHLITATGQRVTLRCSPRSGDLSVYWYQQSLDQGLQFLIQYYNGEERAKGNILERFSAQQFPDLHSELNLSSLELGDSALYFCASTPGLAATGANVLTFGAGSRLTVL.

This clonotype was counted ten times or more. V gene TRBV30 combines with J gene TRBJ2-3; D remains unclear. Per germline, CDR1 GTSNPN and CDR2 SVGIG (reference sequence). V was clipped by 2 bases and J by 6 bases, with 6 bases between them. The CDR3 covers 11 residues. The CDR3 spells CAWSMRDTQYF. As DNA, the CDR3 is TGTGCCTGGAGTATGAGGGATACGCAGTATTTT.

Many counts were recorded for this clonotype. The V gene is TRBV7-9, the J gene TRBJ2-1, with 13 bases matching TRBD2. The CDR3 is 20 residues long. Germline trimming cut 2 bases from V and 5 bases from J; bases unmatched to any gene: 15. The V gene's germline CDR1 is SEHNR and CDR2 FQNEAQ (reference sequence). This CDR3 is CASSLTPRGTSGTADNEQFF. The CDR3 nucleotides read TGTGCCAGCAGCTTAACCCCTCGGGGGACTAGCGGGACGGCCGACAATGAGCAGTTCTTC.

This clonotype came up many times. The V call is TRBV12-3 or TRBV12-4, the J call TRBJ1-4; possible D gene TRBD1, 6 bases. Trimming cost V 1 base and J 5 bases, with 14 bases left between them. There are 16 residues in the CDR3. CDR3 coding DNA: TGTGCCAGCAGTTTAGGGGCCCGGACAGAAAATGAAAAACTGTTTTTT. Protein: CASSLGARTENEKLFF.

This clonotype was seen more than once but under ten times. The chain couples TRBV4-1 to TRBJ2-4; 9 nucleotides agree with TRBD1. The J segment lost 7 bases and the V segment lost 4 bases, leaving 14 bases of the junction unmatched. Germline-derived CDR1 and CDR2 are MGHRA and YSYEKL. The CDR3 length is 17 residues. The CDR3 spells CASSPGPGTGIRNIQYF. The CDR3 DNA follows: TGCGCCAGCAGCCCCGGTCCCGGGACAGGGATCAGGAACATTCAGTACTTC.

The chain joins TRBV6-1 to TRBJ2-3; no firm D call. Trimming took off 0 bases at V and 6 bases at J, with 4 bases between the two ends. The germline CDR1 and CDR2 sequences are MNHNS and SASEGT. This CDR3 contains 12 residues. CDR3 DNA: TGTGCCAGCAGTGAAGCCTACGATACGCAGTATTTT. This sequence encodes CASSEAYDTQYF.

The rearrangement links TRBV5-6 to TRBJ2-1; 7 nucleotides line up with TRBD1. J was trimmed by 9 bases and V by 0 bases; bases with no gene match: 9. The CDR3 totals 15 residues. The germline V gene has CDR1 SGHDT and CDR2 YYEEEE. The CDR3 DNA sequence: TGTGCCAGCAGCTTGGCCATTCGGGCAGGGGGTGAGCAGTTCTTC. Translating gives CASSLAIRAGGEQFF.

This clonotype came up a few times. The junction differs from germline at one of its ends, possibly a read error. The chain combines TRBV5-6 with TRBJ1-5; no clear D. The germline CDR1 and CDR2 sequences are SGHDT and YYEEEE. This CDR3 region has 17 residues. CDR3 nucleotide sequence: TGTGTCAGCAGCTTGTTCGGGTATACGAGTAGCAATCAGCCCCAGCATTTT. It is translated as CVSSLFGYTSSNQPQHF.

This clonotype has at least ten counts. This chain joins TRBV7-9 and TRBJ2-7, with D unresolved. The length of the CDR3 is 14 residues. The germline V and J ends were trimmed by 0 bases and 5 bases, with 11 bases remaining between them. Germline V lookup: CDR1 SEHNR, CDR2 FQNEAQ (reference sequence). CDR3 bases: TGTGCCAGCAGCTTAGCCGGGCCCGTCGACGAGCAGTACTTC. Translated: CASSLAGPVDEQYF.

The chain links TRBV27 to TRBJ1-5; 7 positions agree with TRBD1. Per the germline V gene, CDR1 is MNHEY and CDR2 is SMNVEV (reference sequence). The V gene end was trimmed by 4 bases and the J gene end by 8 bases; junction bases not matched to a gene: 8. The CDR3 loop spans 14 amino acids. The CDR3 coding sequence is TGTGCCAGCAGTTCGACAGGGTTCGAGGAGCCCCAGCATTTT. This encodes CASSSTGFEEPQHF.

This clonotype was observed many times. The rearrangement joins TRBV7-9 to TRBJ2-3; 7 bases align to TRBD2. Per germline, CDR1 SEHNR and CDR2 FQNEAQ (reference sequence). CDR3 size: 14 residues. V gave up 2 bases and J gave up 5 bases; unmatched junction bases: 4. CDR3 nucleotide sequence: TGTGCCAGCAGCTTACTAGCGGAGCAAGATACGCAGTATTTT. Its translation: CASSLLAEQDTQYF.

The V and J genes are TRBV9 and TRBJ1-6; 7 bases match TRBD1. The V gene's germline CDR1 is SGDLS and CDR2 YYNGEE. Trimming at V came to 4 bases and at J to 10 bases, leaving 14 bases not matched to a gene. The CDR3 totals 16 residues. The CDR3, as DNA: TGTGCCAGCAGCTCCCTCGCAGGGGGGAATTGGTCACCCCTCCACTTT. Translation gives CASSSLAGGNWSPLHF.

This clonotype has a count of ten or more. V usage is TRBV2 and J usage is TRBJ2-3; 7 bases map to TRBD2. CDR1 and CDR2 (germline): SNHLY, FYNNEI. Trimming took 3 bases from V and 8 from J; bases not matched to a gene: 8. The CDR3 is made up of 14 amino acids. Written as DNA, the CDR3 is TGTGCCAGCAGTGATATGGCGGGAGTCGGTACGCAGTATTTT. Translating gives CASSDMAGVGTQYF. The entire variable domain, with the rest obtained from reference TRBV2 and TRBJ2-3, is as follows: EPEVTQTPSHQVTQMGQEVILRCVPISNHLYFYWYRQILGQKVEFLVSFYNNEISEKSEIFDDQFSVERPDGSNFTLKIRSTKLEDSAMYFCASSDMAGVGTQYFGPGTRLTVL.

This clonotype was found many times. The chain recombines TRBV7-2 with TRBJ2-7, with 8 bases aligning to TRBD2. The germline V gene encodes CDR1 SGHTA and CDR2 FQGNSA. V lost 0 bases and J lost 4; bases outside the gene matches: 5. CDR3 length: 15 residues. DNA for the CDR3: TGTGCCAGCAGCTTAGCGGGCCGGGGGGGATACGAGCAGTACTTC. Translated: CASSLAGRGGYEQYF.

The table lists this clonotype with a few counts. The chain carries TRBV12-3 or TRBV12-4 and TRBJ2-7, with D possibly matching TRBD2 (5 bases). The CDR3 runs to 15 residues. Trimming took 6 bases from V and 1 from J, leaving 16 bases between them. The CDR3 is CASRVVRGGSYEQYF. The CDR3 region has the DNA TGTGCCAGCAGGGTGGTTCGGGGTGGATCCTACGAGCAGTACTTC.

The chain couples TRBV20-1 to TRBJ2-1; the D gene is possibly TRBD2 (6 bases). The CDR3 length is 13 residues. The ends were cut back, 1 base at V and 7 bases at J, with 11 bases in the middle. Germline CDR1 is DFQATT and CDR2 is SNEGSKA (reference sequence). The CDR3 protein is CSARGLVGNEQFF. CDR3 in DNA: TGCAGTGCTAGAGGACTAGTCGGGAATGAGCAGTTCTTC.

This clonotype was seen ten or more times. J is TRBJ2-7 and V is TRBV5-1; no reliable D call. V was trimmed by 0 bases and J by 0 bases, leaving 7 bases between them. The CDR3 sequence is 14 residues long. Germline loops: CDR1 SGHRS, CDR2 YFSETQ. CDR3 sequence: CASSLVHGSYEQYF. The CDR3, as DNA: TGCGCCAGCAGCTTGGTGCACGGCTCCTACGAGCAGTACTTC.